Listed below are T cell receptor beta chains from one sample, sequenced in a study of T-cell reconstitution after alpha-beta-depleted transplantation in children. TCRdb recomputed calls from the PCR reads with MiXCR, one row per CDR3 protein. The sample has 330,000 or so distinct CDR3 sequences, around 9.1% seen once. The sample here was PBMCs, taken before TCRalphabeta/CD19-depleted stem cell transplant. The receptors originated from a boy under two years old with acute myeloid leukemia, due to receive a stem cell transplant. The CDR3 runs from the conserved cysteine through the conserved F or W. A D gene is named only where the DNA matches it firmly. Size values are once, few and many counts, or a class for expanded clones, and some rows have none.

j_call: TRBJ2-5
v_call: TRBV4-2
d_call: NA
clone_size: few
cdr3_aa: CASSQSRGYQETQYF
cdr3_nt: TGTGCCAGCAGCCAATCACGGGGGTACCAAGAGACCCAGTACTTC

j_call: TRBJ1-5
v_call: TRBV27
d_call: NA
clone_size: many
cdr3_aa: CASSLTSRGYNQPQHF
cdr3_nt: TGTGCCAGCAGTCTGACATCCAGGGGTTACAATCAGCCCCAGCATTTT

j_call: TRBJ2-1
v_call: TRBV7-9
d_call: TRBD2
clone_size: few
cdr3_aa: CASSPRAGGLNEQFF
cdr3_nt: TGTGCCAGCAGCCCTCGGGCGGGGGGGCTCAATGAGCAGTTCTTC

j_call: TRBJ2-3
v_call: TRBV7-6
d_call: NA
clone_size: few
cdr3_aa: CASSLIPINTQYF
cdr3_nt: TGTGCCAGCAGCTTGATCCCCATTAATACGCAGTATTTT

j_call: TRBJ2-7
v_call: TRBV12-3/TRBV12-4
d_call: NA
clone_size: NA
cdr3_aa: CASSRAPSKQYF
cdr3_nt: TGTGCCAGCAGTAGGGCCCCTTCGAAGCAGTACTTC

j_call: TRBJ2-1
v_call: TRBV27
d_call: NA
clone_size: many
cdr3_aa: CASSLELDPYNEQFF
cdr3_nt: TGTGCCAGCAGTTTAGAACTAGATCCCTACAATGAGCAGTTCTTC

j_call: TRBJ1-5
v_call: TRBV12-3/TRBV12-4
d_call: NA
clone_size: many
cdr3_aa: CASADQGRNQPQHF
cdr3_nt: TGTGCCAGCGCCGACCAGGGGCGCAATCAGCCCCAGCATTTT

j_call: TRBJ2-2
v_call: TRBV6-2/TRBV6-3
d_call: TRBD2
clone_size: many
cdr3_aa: CASSYSAGGTMNTGELFF
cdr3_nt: TGTGCCAGCAGTTATTCTGCGGGGGGGACAATGAACACCGGGGAGCTGTTTTTT

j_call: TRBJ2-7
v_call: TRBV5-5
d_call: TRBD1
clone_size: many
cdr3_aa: CASILAPGQDYEQYF
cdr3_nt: TGTGCCAGCATCTTGGCCCCCGGACAGGACTACGAGCAGTACTTC

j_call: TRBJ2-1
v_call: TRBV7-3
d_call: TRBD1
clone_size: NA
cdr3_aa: CASSPPGKGGGEQFF
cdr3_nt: TGTGCCAGCAGCCCGCCCGGGAAAGGGGGCGGTGAGCAGTTCTTC

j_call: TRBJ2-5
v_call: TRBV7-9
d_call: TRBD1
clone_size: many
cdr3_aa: CATPSPTGSQETQYF
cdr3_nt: TGTGCCACCCCCTCGCCGACAGGGAGCCAAGAGACCCAGTACTTC

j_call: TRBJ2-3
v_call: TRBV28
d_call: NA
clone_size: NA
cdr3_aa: CASSLSLRTSSTDTQYF
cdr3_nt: TGTGCCAGCAGTTTATCTCTCAGGACATCTAGCACAGATACGCAGTATTTT

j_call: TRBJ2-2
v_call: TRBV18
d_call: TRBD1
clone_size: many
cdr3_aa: CASSRTGNTGELFF
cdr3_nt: TGTGCCAGCTCGAGGACAGGGAACACCGGGGAGCTGTTTTTT

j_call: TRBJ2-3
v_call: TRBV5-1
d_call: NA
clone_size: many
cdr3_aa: CASSSRPRVSTDTQYF
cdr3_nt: TGCGCCAGCAGCTCGCGGCCTCGGGTCAGCACAGATACGCAGTATTTT

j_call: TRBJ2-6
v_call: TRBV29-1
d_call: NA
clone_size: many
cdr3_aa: CSVVGSLSGANVLTF
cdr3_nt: TGCAGCGTTGTTGGGAGCCTCTCTGGGGCCAACGTCCTGACTTTC

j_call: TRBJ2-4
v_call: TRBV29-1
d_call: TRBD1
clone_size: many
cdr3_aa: CSVADRVRDKNIQYF
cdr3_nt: TGCAGCGTCGCCGACAGGGTTAGAGACAAAAACATTCAGTACTTC

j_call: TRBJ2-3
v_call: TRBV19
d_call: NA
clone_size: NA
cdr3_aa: CASSTLGLPITLGSTDTQYF
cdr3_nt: TGTGCCAGTAGTACCTTGGGTCTCCCGATTACACTTGGGAGCACAGATACGCAGTATTTT

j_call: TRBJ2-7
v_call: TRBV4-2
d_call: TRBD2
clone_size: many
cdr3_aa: CASSQEGSPPSGRFYEQYF
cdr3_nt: TGTGCCAGCAGCCAAGAGGGCAGTCCTCCTAGCGGGAGGTTCTACGAGCAGTACTTC

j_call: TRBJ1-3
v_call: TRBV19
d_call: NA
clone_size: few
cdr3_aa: CASSTLRSGNTIYF
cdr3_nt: TGTGCCAGTAGTACCCTCCGGTCTGGAAACACCATATATTTT